This passage covers 3 T cell receptor beta chains from one sample sequenced in a study of cytomegalovirus exposure and HLA in healthy donors. Using immunoSEQ multiplex PCR, the repertoire was profiled, and TCRdb retains in-frame clones only, with some absent. The table lists under 350,000 clones, 80% to 90% of them singletons. The sample comprised PBMCs. These receptor sequences come from a woman aged 18 to 35 in good health and CMV-seronegative.

The chain recombines TRBV5-6 with TRBJ2-1; perhaps TRBD1 as D (5 bases). The V and J ends lost 5 bases and 8 bases respectively, with 17 bases between them. This CDR3 region has 14 residues. CDR1 and CDR2 (germline): SGHDT, YYEEEE. The CDR3 region is CASRRGRNSHEQFF. CDR3 DNA sequence: TGTGCCAGCAGAAGGGGCCGGAATTCACATGAGCAGTTCTTC.

The chain combines TRBV6-1 with TRBJ2-1; TRBD1 might be the D (5 bases). CDR1 is MNHNS, CDR2 SASEGT, per germline. The V gene lost 4 bases and the J gene lost 9 bases, with 13 bases spanning the gap. This CDR3 comprises 13 residues. The CDR3 nucleotides are TGTGCCAGCAGTGGGGGCGCCTTAGGTGAGCAGTTCTTC. Translation gives CASSGGALGEQFF.

The V gene is TRBV7-6, the J gene TRBJ1-1, with D possibly matching TRBD1 (5 bases). Germline assignment: CDR1 SGHVS and CDR2 FNYEAQ. Trimming took 5 bases from V and 5 from J, leaving 6 bases between them. The CDR3 runs 11 residues. CDR3 nucleotides: TGTGCCAGCAGCCGGGGGACTGAAGCTTTCTTT. This sequence encodes CASSRGTEAFF.